Sequencing of this T cell receptor beta chain was carried out in a study of cytomegalovirus exposure and HLA in healthy donors. The CDR3 sequence is 14 residues long. Between the trimmed V and J ends, which lost 3 bases and 4 bases, there was a span of 16 bases. Germline-derived CDR1 and CDR2 are SQVTM and ANQGSEA. The study ran its PCR with 60 Vbeta and 13 Jbeta primers. Per the original methods: The count from a later analysis was 70 million to 85 million unique TCR beta chains, about 9.9 million of them shared. Assay used: immunoSEQ multiplex PCR; TCRdb lists only in-frame clones, some missing. The DNA gave D and trimming, while V, J and clone size come from that table. The profile covers 73,000 or so clones, with roughly 73% appearing a single time and 15% to 20% taken by the ten largest.

The sample taken for sequencing was PBMCs. The clonotype was recovered from a woman in her thirties or forties in good health and CMV-seropositive. The chain combines TRBV29-1 with TRBJ2-7; D is unclear. Written as DNA, the CDR3 is TGCAGCGTTGAGCCCCGTGGCAGGCCGTACGAGCAGTACTTC. This encodes CSVEPRGRPYEQYF.